This T cell receptor (beta chain) is drawn from a study of CD8 T cells in Susac syndrome. V was trimmed by 5 bases and J by 6 bases, leaving 14 bases between them. The CDR3 contains 14 residues. CDR1 and CDR2 (germline): SGHVS, FQNEAQ. The RNA, about 0.45 to 1 ug, was put through reverse transcription using random hexamers. MiXCR was run by TCRdb on the immunoSEQ multiplex PCR reads, yielding one entry per CDR3 protein. The table includes more than 150,000 distinct CDR3 sequences, 95% to 96% detected once. The clonotype comes from a human donor with multiple sclerosis. The chain uses TRBV7-8 and TRBJ1-5; D remains ambiguous. Sample: CD8+ T cells from PBMCs. The CDR3 nucleotides are TGTGCCAGCAGCCCTACAGTAAGGAGTCAGCCCCAGCATTTT. Translation: CASSPTVRSQPQHF.